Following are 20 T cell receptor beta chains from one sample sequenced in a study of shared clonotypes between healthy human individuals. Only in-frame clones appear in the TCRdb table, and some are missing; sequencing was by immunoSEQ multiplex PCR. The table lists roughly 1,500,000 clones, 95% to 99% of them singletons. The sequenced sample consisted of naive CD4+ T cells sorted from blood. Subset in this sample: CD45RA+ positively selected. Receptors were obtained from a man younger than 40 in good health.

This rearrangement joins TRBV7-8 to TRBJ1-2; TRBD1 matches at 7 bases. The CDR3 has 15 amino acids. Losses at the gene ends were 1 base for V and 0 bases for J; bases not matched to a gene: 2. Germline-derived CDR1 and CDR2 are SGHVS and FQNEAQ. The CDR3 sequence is CASSLGDRSNYGYTF. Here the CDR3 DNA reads TGTGCCAGCAGCTTAGGGGACAGATCTAACTATGGCTACACCTTC.

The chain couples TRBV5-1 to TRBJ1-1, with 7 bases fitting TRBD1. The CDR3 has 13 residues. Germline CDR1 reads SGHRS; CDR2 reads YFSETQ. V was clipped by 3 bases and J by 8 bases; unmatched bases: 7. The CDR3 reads CASSSKETGEAFF. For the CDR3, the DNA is TGCGCCAGCAGCTCTAAGGAGACAGGGGAAGCTTTCTTT.

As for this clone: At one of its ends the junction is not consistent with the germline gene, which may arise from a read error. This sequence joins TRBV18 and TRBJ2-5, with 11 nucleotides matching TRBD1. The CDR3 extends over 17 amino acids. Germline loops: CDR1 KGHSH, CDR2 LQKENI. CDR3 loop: CASSPLGTGGIMKTQYF. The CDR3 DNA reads TGTGCCAGCTCCCCACTGGGGACAGGGGGGATCATGAAGACCCAGTACTTC.

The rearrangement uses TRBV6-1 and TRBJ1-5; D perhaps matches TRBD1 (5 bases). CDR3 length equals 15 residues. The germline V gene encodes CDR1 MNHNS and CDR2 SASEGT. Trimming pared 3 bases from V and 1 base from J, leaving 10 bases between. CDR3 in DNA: TGTGCCAGCAGTGACCCAGGGCAGAGCAATCAGCCCCAGCATTTT. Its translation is CASSDPGQSNQPQHF.

CDR3 nucleotide sequence: TGTGCCAGCAGTGATTGGCGAGGGGCCTACAATGAGCAGTTCTTC. It specifies CASSDWRGAYNEQFF. V and J are TRBV6-1 and TRBJ2-1; D tentatively reads TRBD1 or TRBD2 (5 bases each). The CDR3 has 15 residues. Trimming removed 3 bases from V and 2 bases from J, with 11 bases in between. In germline, CDR1 is MNHNS, CDR2 SASEGT.

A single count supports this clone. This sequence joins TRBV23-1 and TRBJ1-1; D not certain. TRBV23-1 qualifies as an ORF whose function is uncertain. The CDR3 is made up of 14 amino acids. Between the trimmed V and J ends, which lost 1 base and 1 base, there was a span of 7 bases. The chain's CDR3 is CASSQLPGNTEAFF. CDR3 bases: TGCGCCAGCAGTCAATTGCCAGGGAACACTGAAGCTTTCTTT.

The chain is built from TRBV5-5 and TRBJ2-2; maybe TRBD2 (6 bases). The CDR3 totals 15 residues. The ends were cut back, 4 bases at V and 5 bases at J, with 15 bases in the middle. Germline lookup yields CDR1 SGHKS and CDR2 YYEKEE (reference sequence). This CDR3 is CASSPEGLKTGELFF. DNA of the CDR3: TGTGCCAGCAGCCCGGAAGGACTAAAAACCGGGGAGCTGTTTTTT.

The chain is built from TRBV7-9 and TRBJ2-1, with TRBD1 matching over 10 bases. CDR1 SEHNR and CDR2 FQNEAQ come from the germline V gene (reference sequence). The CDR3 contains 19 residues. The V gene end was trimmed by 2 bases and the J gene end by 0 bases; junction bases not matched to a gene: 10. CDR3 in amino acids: CASSLNPGQGPSSYNEQFF. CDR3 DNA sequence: TGTGCCAGCAGCTTAAACCCGGGACAGGGGCCGAGCTCCTACAATGAGCAGTTCTTC.

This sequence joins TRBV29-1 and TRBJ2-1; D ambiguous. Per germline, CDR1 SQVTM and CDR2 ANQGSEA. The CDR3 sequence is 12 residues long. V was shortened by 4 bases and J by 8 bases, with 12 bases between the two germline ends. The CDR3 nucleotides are TGCAGCGTTGTGGGCGGTGGGGATGAGCAGTTCTTC. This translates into CSVVGGGDEQFF.

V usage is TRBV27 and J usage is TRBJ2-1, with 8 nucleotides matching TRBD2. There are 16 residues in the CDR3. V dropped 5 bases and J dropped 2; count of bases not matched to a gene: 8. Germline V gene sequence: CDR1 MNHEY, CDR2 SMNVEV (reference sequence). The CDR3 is CASSLTMTSAYNEQFF. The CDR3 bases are TGTGCCAGCAGTCTAACAATGACTAGCGCCTACAATGAGCAGTTCTTC.

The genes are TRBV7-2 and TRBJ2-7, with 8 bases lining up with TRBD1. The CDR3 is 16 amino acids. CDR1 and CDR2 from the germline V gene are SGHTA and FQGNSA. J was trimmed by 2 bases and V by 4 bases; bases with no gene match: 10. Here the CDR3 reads CASSSRVGQGTYEQYF. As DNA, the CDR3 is TGTGCCAGCAGCTCTCGGGTCGGACAGGGCACCTACGAGCAGTACTTC.

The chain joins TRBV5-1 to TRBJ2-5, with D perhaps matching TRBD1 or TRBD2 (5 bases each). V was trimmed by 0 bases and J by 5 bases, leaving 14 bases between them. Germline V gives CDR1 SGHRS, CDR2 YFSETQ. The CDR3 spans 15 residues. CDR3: CASSLVQGTRETQYF. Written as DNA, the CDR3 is TGCGCCAGCAGCTTGGTTCAAGGGACCAGGGAGACCCAGTACTTC.

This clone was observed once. CDR3 nucleotides: TGTGCCAGCAGCCTCCAGGGTAGGGCTGAAGCTTTCTTT. Translating gives CASSLQGRAEAFF. The rearrangement joins TRBV9 to TRBJ1-1, with D perhaps matching TRBD1 (5 bases). Germline CDR1 is SGDLS and CDR2 is YYNGEE. Trimming stripped 4 bases from V and 6 bases from J, with 13 bases between. This CDR3 has 13 residues. The full variable domain, its missing parts supplied by reference TRBV9 and TRBJ1-1, is DSGVTQTPKHLITATGQRVTLRCSPRSGDLSVYWYQQSLDQGLQFLIQYYNGEERAKGNILERFSAQQFPDLHSELNLSSLELGDSALYFCASSLQGRAEAFFGQGTRLTVV.

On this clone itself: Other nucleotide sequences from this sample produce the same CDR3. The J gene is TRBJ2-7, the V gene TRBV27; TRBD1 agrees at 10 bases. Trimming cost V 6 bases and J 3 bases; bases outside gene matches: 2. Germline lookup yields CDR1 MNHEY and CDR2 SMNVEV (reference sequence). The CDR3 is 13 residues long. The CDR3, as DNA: TGTGCCAGCAGACGGACAGGGGGCTACGAGCAGTACTTC. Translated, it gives CASRRTGGYEQYF.

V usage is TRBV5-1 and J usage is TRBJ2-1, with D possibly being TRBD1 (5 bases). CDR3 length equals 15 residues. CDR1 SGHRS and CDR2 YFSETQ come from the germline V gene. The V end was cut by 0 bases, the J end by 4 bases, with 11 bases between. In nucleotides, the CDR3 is TGCGCCAGCAGCTTGGAAGGCCCAGGGTACAATGAGCAGTTCTTC. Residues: CASSLEGPGYNEQFF.

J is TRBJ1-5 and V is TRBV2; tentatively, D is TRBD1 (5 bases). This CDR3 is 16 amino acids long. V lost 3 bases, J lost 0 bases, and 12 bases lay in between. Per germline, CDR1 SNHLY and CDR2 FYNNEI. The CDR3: CASSDQGGDSNQPQHF. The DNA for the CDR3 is TGTGCCAGCAGTGATCAAGGAGGGGATAGCAATCAGCCCCAGCATTTT.

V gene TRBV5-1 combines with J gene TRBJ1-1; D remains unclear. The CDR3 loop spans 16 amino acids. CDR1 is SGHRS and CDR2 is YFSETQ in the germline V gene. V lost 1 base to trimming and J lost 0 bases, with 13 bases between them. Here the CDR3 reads CASSLNLGRLNTEAFF. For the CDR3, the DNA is TGCGCCAGCAGCTTGAATCTGGGCAGGCTGAACACTGAAGCTTTCTTT. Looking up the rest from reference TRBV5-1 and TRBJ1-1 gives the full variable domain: KAGVTQTPRYLIKTRGQQVTLSCSPISGHRSVSWYQQTPGQGLQFLFEYFSETQRNKGNFPGRFSGRQFSNSRSEMNVSTLELGDSALYLCASSLNLGRLNTEAFFGQGTRLTVV.

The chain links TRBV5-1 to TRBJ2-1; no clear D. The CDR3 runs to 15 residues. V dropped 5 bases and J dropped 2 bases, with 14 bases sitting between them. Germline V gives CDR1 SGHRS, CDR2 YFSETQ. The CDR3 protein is CASRPIMVTYNEQFF. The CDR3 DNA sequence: TGCGCCAGCAGGCCCATCATGGTTACCTACAATGAGCAGTTCTTC.

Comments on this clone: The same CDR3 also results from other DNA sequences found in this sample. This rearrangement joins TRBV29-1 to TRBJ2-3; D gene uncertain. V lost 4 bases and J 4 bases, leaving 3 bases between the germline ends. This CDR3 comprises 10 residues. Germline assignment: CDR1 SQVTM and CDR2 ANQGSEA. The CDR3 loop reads CSVGPDTQYF. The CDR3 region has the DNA TGCAGCGTTGGCCCAGATACGCAGTATTTT.

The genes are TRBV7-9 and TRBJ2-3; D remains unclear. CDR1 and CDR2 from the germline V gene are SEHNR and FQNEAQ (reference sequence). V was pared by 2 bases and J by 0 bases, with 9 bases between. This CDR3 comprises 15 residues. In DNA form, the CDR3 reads TGTGCCAGCAGCTTATTATTATCTAGCACAGATACGCAGTATTTT. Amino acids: CASSLLLSSTDTQYF.